What follows are 21 T cell receptor beta chains derived from one specimen sequenced in a study of CXCR3-negative and CXCR3-positive naive CD8 T cells. The authors prepared UMI-labeled TRB cDNA libraries by 5' RACE. From its re-call of the 5' RACE reads, TCRdb lists each CDR3 protein once, without DNA. In total, the table holds roughly 89,000 distinct CDR3 sequences. The sample was naive CXCR3- CD8+ T cells from blood. Specified subset: CD45RO-CCR7+CD27+CD95- naive CD8+ T cells lacking CXCR3 (TNR3-). The receptor set was obtained from a human donor in good health. Some clones in this sample may be carry-over from other donors' samples.

V usage is TRBV6-5 and J usage is TRBJ2-1; TCRdb outputs TRBD2, but without DNA this stays unchecked. This CDR3 has 18 residues. CDR1 is MNHEY and CDR2 is SVGAGI in the germline V gene. The CDR3: CASSTGRSGEPTYNEQFF.

V usage is TRBV6-4 and J usage is TRBJ2-3; TCRdb reports TRBD2, a call that lacks DNA to check it against. This CDR3 spans 14 amino acids. In germline, CDR1 is MRHNA, CDR2 SNTAGT. This CDR3 reads CASSASGGADTQYF.

V gene TRBV12-3 or TRBV12-4 combines with J gene TRBJ2-5. CDR3 length: 15 amino acids. The CDR3 spells CASSSLQVTQETQYF.

This chain links TRBV20-1 with TRBJ2-1; TCRdb designates TRBD1, a call that cannot be tested without DNA. The CDR3 totals 13 residues. Germline CDR1 DFQATT, CDR2 SNEGSKA (reference sequence). CDR3 residues: CSAEDRASYEQFF.

The rearrangement uses TRBV29-1 and TRBJ2-5. CDR3 size: 14 residues. Germline assignment: CDR1 SQVTM and CDR2 ANQGSEA. The CDR3 loop reads CSVVRAELQETQYF. The whole variable domain, filled in from reference TRBV29-1 and TRBJ2-5, reads SAVISQKPSRDICQRGTSLTIQCQVDSQVTMMFWYRQQPGQSLTLIATANQGSEATYESGFVIDKFPISRPNLTFSTLTVSNMSPEDSSIYLCSVVRAELQETQYFGPGTRLLVL.

The chain has TRBV3-1 and TRBJ2-1. CDR3 length: 15 residues. In germline, CDR1 is LGHDT, CDR2 YNNKEL (reference sequence). The CDR3 spells CASSQEWGYYNEQFF.

This chain uses TRBV6-5 with TRBJ2-1; TCRdb's D call, TRBD2, is unchecked because there is no DNA. Germline CDR1 and CDR2: MNHEY and SVGAGI. The CDR3 is made up of 16 amino acids. The CDR3 protein is CASTSGGAYTYNEQFF.

The chain is built from TRBV20-1 and TRBJ2-1; TCRdb gives TRBD1 as the D gene, but with no DNA this cannot be confirmed. Germline CDR1 is DFQATT and CDR2 is SNEGSKA (reference sequence). The CDR3 contains 13 residues. The CDR3 loop reads CSAKGDSEDEQFF.

The chain couples TRBV20-1 to TRBJ2-7. CDR1 is DFQATT and CDR2 is SNEGSKA in the germline V gene (reference sequence). This CDR3 spans 12 amino acids. CDR3 amino acids: CSARDESYEQYF.

The chain couples TRBV29-1 to TRBJ2-2; without DNA, the TCRdb call of TRBD1 cannot be checked. The CDR3 loop spans 15 amino acids. Germline loops: CDR1 SQVTM, CDR2 ANQGSEA. CDR3: CSALPTGGNTGELFF.

The rearrangement uses TRBV27 and TRBJ2-3; TCRdb's D gene call, TRBD2, goes unchecked for lack of DNA. The CDR3 covers 18 residues. The germline gives CDR1 MNHEY, CDR2 SMNVEV (reference sequence). The CDR3: CASSSLPGLAVRADTQYF.

The genes are TRBV18 and TRBJ1-3. The germline V gene has CDR1 KGHSH and CDR2 LQKENI. This CDR3 is 14 amino acids long. The CDR3 is CASSPTDSGNTIYF.

The V and J genes are TRBV6-2 or TRBV6-3 and TRBJ2-3; as DNA is missing, the TRBD2 call by TCRdb cannot be tested. The CDR3 loop spans 15 amino acids. Looked up from germline, CDR1 is MNHEY and CDR2 is SVGEGT. The CDR3 here is CASSLYRDSLDTQYF.

The CDR3 is CASSEWRTGRQFF. The chain has TRBV25-1 and TRBJ2-1; TCRdb calls TRBD1, which cannot be checked without DNA. The CDR3 consists of 13 residues. Looked up from germline, CDR1 is MGHDK and CDR2 is SYGVNS.

This chain connects TRBV25-1 to TRBJ2-1; TCRdb returns TRBD1, unconfirmable since there is no DNA. Per germline, CDR1 MGHDK and CDR2 SYGVNS. The CDR3 is 15 residues long. CDR3 amino acids: CASPEGDRLLNEQFF.

The chain joins TRBV5-5 to TRBJ1-2; the TCRdb D gene call, TRBD1, has no DNA to confirm it. CDR1 and CDR2 (germline): SGHKS, YYEKEE (reference sequence). The CDR3 is made up of 16 amino acids. The CDR3 region is CASSPESWGGGYGYTF.

The CDR3 loop reads CASRAGGYGYTF. V and J are TRBV7-9 and TRBJ1-2; TCRdb designates TRBD1, a call that cannot be tested without DNA. The CDR3 is 12 amino acids. Germline values: CDR1 SEHNR, CDR2 FQNEAQ (reference sequence). Together with reference TRBV7-9 and TRBJ1-2, the CDR3 gives the full variable domain: DTGVSQNPRHKITKRGQNVTFRCDPISEHNRLYWYRQTLGQGPEFLTYFQNEAQLEKSRLLSDRFSAERPKGSFSTLEIQRTEQGDSAMYLCASRAGGYGYTFGSGTRLTVV.

This rearrangement joins TRBV2 to TRBJ1-1. This CDR3 is 14 amino acids long. The germline V gene has CDR1 SNHLY and CDR2 FYNNEI. The CDR3 is CASSVGESNTEAFF. Variable domain in full (rest from reference TRBV2 and TRBJ1-1): EPEVTQTPSHQVTQMGQEVILRCVPISNHLYFYWYRQILGQKVEFLVSFYNNEISEKSEIFDDQFSVERPDGSNFTLKIRSTKLEDSAMYFCASSVGESNTEAFFGQGTRLTVV.

The V gene is TRBV29-1, the J gene TRBJ2-3; TCRdb returns TRBD1, unconfirmable since there is no DNA. The CDR3 consists of 15 residues. Germline V gives CDR1 SQVTM, CDR2 ANQGSEA. The CDR3 protein is CSVEGVVVGADTQYF.

The chain carries TRBV6-6 and TRBJ2-4; TCRdb's assignment of TRBD1 cannot be checked, as there is no DNA. CDR3 length: 14 amino acids. The germline gives CDR1 MNHNY, CDR2 SVGAGI (reference sequence). CDR3 amino acids: CASSARGRGDIQYF.

This chain uses TRBV7-7 with TRBJ2-3; without DNA, the TCRdb call of TRBD2 cannot be checked. CDR3 size: 20 residues. Germline CDR1 is SSHAT and CDR2 is FNYEAQ (reference sequence). The CDR3 spells CERFLSFELAGGPGTDTQYF.